A single sample is the source of the 4 T cell receptor beta chains below, sequenced in a study of response to subunit inactivated influenza vaccine. TCRdb independently ran MiXCR on the RT-PCR reads; one entry per CDR3 protein. This table holds 650,000 or so distinct CDR3 sequences, around 15% found once. The input for sequencing was PBMCs from blood, taken around 15 days before vaccination. These receptor sequences come from a man in his forties or fifties who received an inactivated influenza vaccine.

This clonotype has just a few counts. This chain uses TRBV20-1 with TRBJ2-7; 10 nucleotides line up with TRBD2. This CDR3 is built from 15 residues. V shed 3 bases, J shed 6 bases, and the junction held 11 bases outside the gene matches. Germline CDR1 reads DFQATT; CDR2 reads SNEGSKA (reference sequence). The CDR3 protein is CSARRGLAGVPEQYF. In nucleotides, the CDR3 is TGCAGTGCTAGGAGGGGGCTAGCGGGAGTCCCCGAGCAGTACTTC.

The chain employs TRBV20-1 and TRBJ2-1; TRBD2 matches 10 bases. Losses at the gene ends were 3 bases for V and 4 bases for J; bases not matched to a gene: 6. The CDR3 consists of 15 residues. CDR1 and CDR2 from the germline V gene are DFQATT and SNEGSKA (reference sequence). Here the CDR3 DNA reads TGCAGTGCTAGCCAAAAGCGGGGGGGATACAATGAGCAGTTCTTC. This gives the protein CSASQKRGGYNEQFF.

This chain joins TRBV20-1 and TRBJ2-7; TRBD2 aligns across 9 bases. Germline CDR1 DFQATT, CDR2 SNEGSKA (reference sequence). With V trimmed by 3 bases and J by 3 bases, 6 bases remained unmatched. This CDR3 comprises 14 residues. The CDR3 is CSARLAGVDYEQYF. CDR3 DNA: TGCAGTGCTAGGTTAGCGGGAGTCGACTACGAGCAGTACTTC.

This clonotype has ten or more counts. The chain is built from TRBV7-2 and TRBJ2-2; D call uncertain. Between the trimmed V and J ends, which lost 5 bases and 5 bases, there was a span of 12 bases. Germline V lookup: CDR1 SGHTA, CDR2 FQGNSA. The CDR3 contains 14 residues. The CDR3 here is CASSRLLNTGELFF. In DNA, the CDR3 is TGTGCCAGCAGCCGACTCCTTAATACCGGGGAGCTGTTTTTT.